The 7 T cell receptor beta chains given below trace back to one sample, sequenced in a study of blood T cell repertoires in COVID-19. The repertoire was sequenced with immunoSEQ multiplex PCR; TCRdb's copy has only in-frame clones and lacks some. The table lists hundreds of thousands of clones, about 91% of them singletons. The specimen was PBMCs or T cells enriched from blood (not recorded which). These receptors came from a woman aged 35 to 49 who had recovered from COVID-19.

The rearrangement links TRBV7-8 to TRBJ2-3; TRBD2 matches 13 bases. Germline CDR1 SGHVS, CDR2 FQNEAQ. V shed 4 bases and J 1 base; nucleotides not matched to a gene: 5. The CDR3 is made up of 17 amino acids. The CDR3 loop reads CASSYGLAGARTDTQYF. CDR3 nucleotides: TGTGCCAGCAGCTACGGACTAGCGGGGGCCCGCACAGATACGCAGTATTTT.

This clone was detected only once. The rearrangement joins TRBV7-6 to TRBJ2-7; possible D gene TRBD1, 6 bases. Germline CDR1 reads SGHVS; CDR2 reads FNYEAQ. CDR3 length equals 15 residues. Between the trimmed V and J ends, which lost 3 bases and 2 bases, there was a span of 14 bases. CDR3 sequence: CASSFDRLTPYEQYF. In nucleotides, the CDR3 is TGTGCCAGCAGCTTCGACAGGTTAACACCCTACGAGCAGTACTTC.

CDR3 nucleotide sequence: TGTGCCAGTAGTACCTCCGCCGGATGGGAGAGCGGCCAGGAGACCCAGTACTTC. Amino acids: CASSTSAGWESGQETQYF. This sequence joins TRBV19 and TRBJ2-5; D is perhaps TRBD2 (5 bases). CDR1 and CDR2 from the germline V gene are LNHDA and SQIVND (reference sequence). This CDR3 region has 18 residues. Trimming took off 4 bases at V and 5 bases at J, with 26 bases between the two ends.

V usage is TRBV18 and J usage is TRBJ1-6, with 8 positions matching TRBD1. V lost 4 bases and J lost 7; bases outside the gene matches: 9. Germline loops: CDR1 KGHSH, CDR2 LQKENI. This CDR3 spans 16 amino acids. DNA for the CDR3: TGTGCCAGCTCACTCCCCGGGACAGGAGCCAATTCACCCCTCCACTTT. Its translation is CASSLPGTGANSPLHF. Using reference TRBV18 and TRBJ1-6 for the parts outside the CDR3, the full variable domain is NAGVMQNPRHLVRRRGQEARLRCSPMKGHSHVYWYRQLPEEGLKFMVYLQKENIIDESGMPKERFSAEFPKEGPSILRIQQVVRGDSAAYFCASSLPGTGANSPLHFGNGTRLTVT.

The rearrangement links TRBV5-1 to TRBJ2-7, with TRBD2 matching over 7 bases. With 2 bases clipped from V and 0 bases from J, the junction kept 5 bases outside the gene matches. This CDR3 is built from 15 residues. Germline-derived CDR1 and CDR2 are SGHRS and YFSETQ. DNA of the CDR3: TGCGCCAGCAGCTTTTATCGCGGGAGCTCCTACGAGCAGTACTTC. This encodes CASSFYRGSSYEQYF.

The sample holds one count of this clone. The J gene is TRBJ2-5, the V gene TRBV5-1; tentatively, D is TRBD1 (6 bases). CDR3 length: 14 amino acids. Germline V lookup: CDR1 SGHRS, CDR2 YFSETQ. V was clipped by 4 bases and J by 4 bases, with 14 bases between them. CDR3 region: CASSLDSSRETQYF. Here the CDR3 DNA reads TGCGCCAGCAGCCTGGACAGTTCCAGAGAGACCCAGTACTTC.

The chain combines TRBV19 with TRBJ1-6; perhaps TRBD1 as D (5 bases). With 7 bases removed from V and 5 bases from J, the gap between germline ends came to 9 bases. Germline-derived CDR1 and CDR2 are LNHDA and SQIVND (reference sequence). This CDR3 contains 13 residues. CDR3 DNA sequence: TGTGCCAGTACAGGGTTAAATAATTCACCCCTCCACTTT. This codes for CASTGLNNSPLHF.